Below, 16 T cell receptor beta chains from the same sample are listed, as sequenced in a study of human versus mouse CDR3 diversity and MHC coevolution. Repertoires were generated with immunoSEQ multiplex PCR, while TCRdb's copy carries only in-frame clones and drops some. The sample lists 50,000 to 70,000 clones, over 90% occurring once. Sequencing was done on a sample of naive CD4+ T cells from blood. Regarding subset: CD45RO-negative CD62L-positive naive CD4 T cells. These receptors were obtained from a person between 55 and 70 years old in good health.

This clone was observed a few times. V is TRBV19 and J is TRBJ1-5, with 8 bases lining up with TRBD1. Germline CDR1 and CDR2: LNHDA and SQIVND (reference sequence). V lost 3 bases and J lost 6; bases outside the gene matches: 7. The CDR3 is made up of 15 amino acids. CDR3 amino acids: CASSIQGAATQPQHF. The CDR3 DNA follows: TGTGCCAGTAGTATTCAGGGGGCAGCAACTCAGCCCCAGCATTTT.

The DNA for the CDR3 is TGTGCCAGCAGCCCCGGAGGGTATGGCTACACCTTC. This translates into CASSPGGYGYTF. V usage is TRBV7-9 and J usage is TRBJ1-2; D unclear. Germline V CDR1 and CDR2: SEHNR, FQNEAQ (reference sequence). The CDR3 consists of 12 residues. V lost 5 bases and J lost 5, with 9 bases in between.

This chain links TRBV5-1 with TRBJ2-3; TRBD2 aligns across 7 bases. The CDR3 has 15 residues. With V trimmed by 4 bases and J by 4 bases, 9 bases remained unmatched. Germline CDR1 is SGHRS and CDR2 is YFSETQ. Written as DNA, the CDR3 is TGCGCCAGCAGCATGGGGGGGGGTGATGCAGATACGCAGTATTTT. Translated: CASSMGGGDADTQYF.

The chain links TRBV6-6 to TRBJ1-1; TRBD1 aligns across 7 bases. The V and J ends lost 5 bases and 8 bases, in that order; junction bases with no gene match: 11. Germline CDR1 and CDR2: MNHNY and SVGAGI (reference sequence). This CDR3 is built from 14 residues. CDR3 protein: CASSRSPGQTEAFF. The CDR3 DNA reads TGTGCCAGCAGTCGGTCCCCGGGACAGACGGAAGCTTTCTTT.

The chain recombines TRBV6-1 with TRBJ1-1, with no clear D. This CDR3 region has 14 residues. The germline V gene encodes CDR1 MNHNS and CDR2 SASEGT. V lost 6 bases and J 1 base, leaving 12 bases between the germline ends. CDR3: CASRPEGRNTEAFF. DNA of the CDR3: TGTGCCAGCAGGCCGGAGGGTCGGAACACTGAAGCTTTCTTT.

This sequence joins TRBV5-1 and TRBJ1-2; 11 nucleotides match TRBD1. CDR1 is SGHRS and CDR2 is YFSETQ in the germline V gene. V lost 4 bases to trimming and J lost 6 bases; unmatched junction nucleotides: 5. The CDR3 runs to 14 residues. The CDR3 loop reads CASSPGQGADGYTF. The CDR3 DNA reads as TGCGCCAGCAGCCCCGGACAGGGGGCGGATGGCTACACCTTC.

The V and J genes are TRBV4-1 and TRBJ1-2; no firm D call. With 0 bases removed from V and 6 bases from J, the gap between germline ends came to 8 bases. From germline, CDR1 is MGHRA and CDR2 YSYEKL. The CDR3 has 13 amino acids. For the CDR3, the DNA is TGCGCCAGCAGCCAAGATCCGGAGGATGGCTACACCTTC. It yields the protein CASSQDPEDGYTF.

This chain joins TRBV11-2 and TRBJ2-2, with TRBD2 matching over 15 bases. The CDR3 has 15 residues. After removal of 7 bases from V and 6 bases from J, the junction contained 3 bases not matched to a gene. Germline CDR1 and CDR2: SGHAT and FQNNGV. CDR3 residues: CASTGTSGRSGELFF. CDR3 nucleotide sequence: TGTGCCAGCACCGGGACTAGCGGGAGGTCCGGGGAGCTGTTTTTT.

The chain links TRBV9 to TRBJ2-1, with 10 bases fitting TRBD2. The CDR3 runs to 16 residues. CDR1 SGDLS and CDR2 YYNGEE come from the germline V gene. With 3 bases clipped from V and 1 base from J, the junction kept 4 bases outside the gene matches. CDR3 DNA sequence: TGTGCCAGCAGCGGAAGCGGGAGGGGGTCCTACAATGAGCAGTTCTTC. Protein: CASSGSGRGSYNEQFF.

The rearrangement links TRBV10-2 to TRBJ1-5; 10 nucleotides agree with TRBD1. This CDR3 spans 15 amino acids. Unmatched junction bases numbered 8, after V lost 8 bases and J lost 4 bases. From germline, CDR1 is WSHSY and CDR2 SAAADI. CDR3 sequence: CASWAGQGENQPQHF. Here the CDR3 DNA reads TGCGCCAGCTGGGCCGGACAGGGGGAAAATCAGCCCCAGCATTTT.

V and J are TRBV7-3 and TRBJ2-5, with 12 bases lining up with TRBD2. Germline-derived CDR1 and CDR2 are SGHTA and FQGTGA. V was pared by 0 bases and J by 4 bases, with 6 bases of the junction left unmatched. This CDR3 region has 17 residues. In nucleotides, the CDR3 is TGTGCCAGCAGCTTAACCCCGACTAGCGGGAGACGAGAGACCCAGTACTTC. Translating gives CASSLTPTSGRRETQYF. Together with reference TRBV7-3 and TRBJ2-5, the CDR3 gives the full variable domain: GAGVSQTPSNKVTEKGKYVELRCDPISGHTALYWYRQSLGQGPEFLIYFQGTGAADDSGLPNDRFFAVRPEGSVSTLKIQRTERGDSAVYLCASSLTPTSGRRETQYFGPGTRLLVL.

This chain uses TRBV5-4 with TRBJ2-1, with 8 bases matching TRBD2. After removal of 4 bases from V and 2 bases from J, the junction contained 11 bases not matched to a gene. The CDR3 has 17 amino acids. The germline gives CDR1 SGHNT, CDR2 YYREEE (reference sequence). Here the CDR3 reads CASSHFIAGNTYNEQFF. The CDR3 DNA sequence: TGTGCCAGCAGCCACTTCATAGCGGGAAATACCTACAATGAGCAGTTCTTC.

The genes are TRBV5-6 and TRBJ2-7; 8 nucleotides line up with TRBD1. Germline V gene lookup returns CDR1 SGHDT and CDR2 YYEEEE. Trimming removed 0 bases from V and 3 bases from J; junction bases left unmatched: 5. This CDR3 spans 15 amino acids. The CDR3 bases are TGTGCCAGCAGCTTGGGTGGGACAGGCTACTACGAGCAGTACTTC. Protein: CASSLGGTGYYEQYF.

This chain links TRBV19 with TRBJ2-3; 7 bases map to TRBD1. The CDR3 totals 15 residues. Germline CDR1 and CDR2: LNHDA and SQIVND (reference sequence). V lost 5 bases and J lost 0; bases outside the gene matches: 5. This CDR3 is CASSLGGGSTDTQYF. CDR3 nucleotide sequence: TGTGCCAGTAGTTTAGGGGGCGGTAGCACAGATACGCAGTATTTT.

V and J are TRBV19 and TRBJ1-1, with D hard to call. The CDR3 runs to 15 residues. In germline, CDR1 is LNHDA, CDR2 SQIVND (reference sequence). Trimming took off 8 bases at V and 4 bases at J, with 20 bases between the two ends. The chain's CDR3 is CASLSHGLHVTEAFF. The DNA of the CDR3 is TGTGCCAGTCTATCCCATGGACTGCACGTCACTGAAGCTTTCTTT.

This chain's CDR3 is CASSLSSGITDTQYF. The CDR3 coding sequence is TGTGCCAGCAGCTTATCTAGCGGGATCACAGATACGCAGTATTTT. The chain couples TRBV7-3 to TRBJ2-3; TRBD2 matches 9 bases. This CDR3 is built from 15 residues. Germline CDR1 and CDR2: SGHTA and FQGTGA. J was trimmed by 2 bases and V by 2 bases; bases with no gene match: 2.